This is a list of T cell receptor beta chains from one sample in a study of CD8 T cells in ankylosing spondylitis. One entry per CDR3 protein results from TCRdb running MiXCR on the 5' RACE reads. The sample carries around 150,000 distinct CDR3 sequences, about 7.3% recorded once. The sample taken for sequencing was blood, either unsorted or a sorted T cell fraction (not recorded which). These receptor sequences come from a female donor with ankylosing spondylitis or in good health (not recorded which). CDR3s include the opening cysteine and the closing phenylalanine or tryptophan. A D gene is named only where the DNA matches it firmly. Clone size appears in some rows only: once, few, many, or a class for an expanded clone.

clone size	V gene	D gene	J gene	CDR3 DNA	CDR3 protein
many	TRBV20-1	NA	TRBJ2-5	TGCAGTGCGCCCAGGGGCGGCCAAGAGACCCAGTACTTC	CSAPRGGQETQYF
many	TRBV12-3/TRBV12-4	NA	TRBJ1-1	TGTGCCAGCAGTTTCGGAGCACAGGCGATCTTT	CASSFGAQAIF
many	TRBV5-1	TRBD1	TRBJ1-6	TGCGCCAGCAGCTTGGGGCAGGGGGGTTCACCCCTCCACTTT	CASSLGQGGSPLHF
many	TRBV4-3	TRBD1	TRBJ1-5	TGCGCCAGCAGCCAAGTATACAGGGGGCTTCAGCCCCAGCATTTT	CASSQVYRGLQPQHF
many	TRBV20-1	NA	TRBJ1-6	TGCAGTGCGAGGGCCAGTGAGCTGTTCCACTTT	CSARASELFHF
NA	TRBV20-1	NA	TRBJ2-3	TGCAGTGCTAGAGATTTCCGGGCAGATACGCAGTATTTT	CSARDFRADTQYF
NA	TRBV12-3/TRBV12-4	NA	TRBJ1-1	TGTGTCAGCAGTTTTTGTGGAAAAGACACTGAAGCTTTCTTT	CVSSFCGKDTEAFF
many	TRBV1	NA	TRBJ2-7	TGCACCAGCAGCCGGCGAGCAGACGAGCAGTACTTC	CTSSRRADEQYF
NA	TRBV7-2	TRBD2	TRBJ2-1	TGTGCCAGCAGCTTGACCGGACTAGCGGGGAGGAATGAGCAGTTCTTC	CASSLTGLAGRNEQFF
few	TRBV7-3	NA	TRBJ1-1	TGTGCCAGCAGCTCCGCCTCTGACACTGAAGCTTTCTTT	CASSSASDTEAFF
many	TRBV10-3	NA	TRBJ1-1	TGTGCCATCAGTGAAGTCCGAACCCCTGAAGCTTTCTTT	CAISEVRTPEAFF
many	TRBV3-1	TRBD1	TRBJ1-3	TGTGCCAGCAGCAAAACAGGGGGAGAGGGAAACACCATATATTTT	CASSKTGGEGNTIYF
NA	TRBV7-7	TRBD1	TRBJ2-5	TGTGCTAGCAGCTACTCCGGGACAGGGTCCGAGACCCAGTACTTC	CASSYSGTGSETQYF
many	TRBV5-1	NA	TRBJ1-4	TGCGCCAGCTCGACCCGGGGGTTAGGTGGTGAAAAACTGTTTTTT	CASSTRGLGGEKLFF
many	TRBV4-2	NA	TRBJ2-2	TGTGCCAGCAGCCAGGAGAACACCGGGGAGCTGTTTTTT	CASSQENTGELFF
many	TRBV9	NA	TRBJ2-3	TGTGCCAGCAGCGTTCAGGCCACCTCACGCACAGATACGCAGTATTTT	CASSVQATSRTDTQYF
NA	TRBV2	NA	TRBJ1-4	TGTGCCAGCAACGGGGGGGCAAGGACTAATGAAAAACTGTTTTTT	CASNGGARTNEKLFF
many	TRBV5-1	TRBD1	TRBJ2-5	TGCGCCAGCAGCGGGGGGACAGGAATTAAAGAGACCCAGTACTTC	CASSGGTGIKETQYF